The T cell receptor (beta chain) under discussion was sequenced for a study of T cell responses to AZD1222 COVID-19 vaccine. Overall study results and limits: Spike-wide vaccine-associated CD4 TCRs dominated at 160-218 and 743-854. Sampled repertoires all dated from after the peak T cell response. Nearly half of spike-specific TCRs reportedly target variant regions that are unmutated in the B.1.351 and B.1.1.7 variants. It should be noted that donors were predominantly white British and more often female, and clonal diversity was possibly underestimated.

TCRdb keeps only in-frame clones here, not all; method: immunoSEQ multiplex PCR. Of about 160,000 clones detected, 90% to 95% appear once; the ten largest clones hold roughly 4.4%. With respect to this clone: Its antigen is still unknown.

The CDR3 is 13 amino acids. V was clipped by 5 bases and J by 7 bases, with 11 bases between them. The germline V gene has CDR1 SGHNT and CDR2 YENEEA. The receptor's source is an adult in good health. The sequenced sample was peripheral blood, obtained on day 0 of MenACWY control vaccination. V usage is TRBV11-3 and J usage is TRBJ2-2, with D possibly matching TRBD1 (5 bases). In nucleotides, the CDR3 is TGTGCCAGCAGCCCGACCAGGGACGGGGAGCTGTTTTTT. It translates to CASSPTRDGELFF.